A selection of T cell receptor beta chains follows, all from one sample in a study of CD8+ T cells in alopecia areata. Data came from immunoSEQ multiplex PCR; TCRdb stores just in-frame clones and leaves some out. The table lists roughly 220,000 clones, 35% to 40% of them singletons. The input for sequencing was CD4+ T cells sorted from blood, taken between weeks 30 and 35, from a patient treated with tofacitinib. These receptors all stem from a human donor with alopecia areata. Each CDR3 is given with its conserved first and last residue. The D gene is left open where the match is weak. Only part of the rows carry a size: once, few, many, or a class if the clone is expanded.

cdr3_aa cdr3_nt j_call d_call v_call clone_size
CASSRTGGQETQYF TGTGCCAGCTCTCGCACTGGGGGTCAAGAGACCCAGTACTTC TRBJ2-5 NA TRBV18 NA
CASSPRTGGLPYQPQHF TGTGCCAGCAGTCCCCGGACAGGGGGGCTCCCCTACCAGCCCCAGCATTTT TRBJ1-5 TRBD1 TRBV28 few
CASSFLTGTEKLFF TGCGCCAGCAGCTTTCTGACAGGGACGGAAAAACTGTTTTTT TRBJ1-4 TRBD1 TRBV5-1 NA
CASSDSRQGIGELFF TGTGCCAGCAGTGACTCCCGACAGGGTATAGGGGAGCTGTTTTTT TRBJ2-2 TRBD1 TRBV25-1 NA
CASSPRIGAGNTIYF TGTGCCAGCAGCCCGAGGATCGGGGCTGGAAACACCATATATTTT TRBJ1-3 NA TRBV9 few
CASSEDRVTGELFF TGTGCCAGCAGCGAAGACAGGGTCACCGGGGAGCTGTTTTTT TRBJ2-2 TRBD1 TRBV11-1 many
CASSFPTGVGTEAFF TGTGCCAGCAGCTTCCCGACAGGGGTGGGCACTGAAGCTTTCTTT TRBJ1-1 TRBD1 TRBV5-6 NA
CSVEDGVRTGDYYTF TGCAGCGTTGAAGATGGGGTTCGGACAGGGGATTACTACACCTTC TRBJ1-2 TRBD1 TRBV29-1 NA
CASSPAQGRDTEAFF TGTGCCAGCTCACCAGCGCAGGGAAGGGACACTGAAGCTTTCTTT TRBJ1-1 NA TRBV18 NA
CASRKDRGPDTQYF TGTGCCAGCAGGAAGGACAGGGGCCCAGATACGCAGTATTTT TRBJ2-3 TRBD1 TRBV2 many
CASSLESEQFF TGTGCCAGCAGCTTGGAAAGTGAGCAGTTCTTC TRBJ2-1 NA TRBV5-6 NA
CASSQINRGEQYF TGTGCCAGCAGCCAAATCAACAGGGGCGAGCAGTACTTC TRBJ2-7 TRBD1 TRBV14 few
CASSRGYQNTEAFF TGTGCCAGCAGCCGGGGATACCAGAACACTGAAGCTTTCTTT TRBJ1-1 NA TRBV5-6 NA
CASSDAGTGAYEQYF TGTGCCAGCAGTGACGCCGGGACAGGGGCCTACGAGCAGTACTTC TRBJ2-7 TRBD1 TRBV6-1 few
CASSAEWGAPTEAFF TGTGCCAGCAGCGCGGAGTGGGGGGCTCCGACTGAAGCTTTCTTT TRBJ1-1 NA TRBV9 NA
CASSFPPRQGETQYF TGTGCCAGCAGCTTCCCCCCTCGGCAGGGCGAGACCCAGTACTTC TRBJ2-5 NA TRBV28 NA
CSVERQGMSDEQFF TGCAGCGTTGAAAGACAGGGGATGAGCGATGAGCAGTTCTTC TRBJ2-1 TRBD1 TRBV29-1 NA
CASSPGQENTEAFF TGTGCCAGCAGCCCGGGACAGGAAAACACTGAAGCTTTCTTT TRBJ1-1 TRBD1 TRBV7-9 few
CASSGGLAAEAFF TGTGCCAGCAGCGGAGGTCTGGCCGCTGAAGCTTTCTTT TRBJ1-1 NA TRBV7-9 NA
CASSEEGQAVQAFF TGTGCCAGCAGTGAAGAGGGACAGGCCGTCCAAGCTTTCTTT TRBJ1-1 TRBD1 TRBV6-1 few
CASSLLAGGSTDTQYF TGTGCCAGCAGCTTACTAGCGGGGGGATCCACAGATACGCAGTATTTT TRBJ2-3 TRBD2 TRBV7-2 NA
CASSEFSGANVLTF TGTGCCAGCAGTGAATTCAGTGGGGCCAACGTCCTGACTTTC TRBJ2-6 NA TRBV6-1 NA
CASSPTHRDYGYTF TGCGCCAGCAGCCCCACCCACAGGGACTATGGCTACACCTTC TRBJ1-2 NA TRBV5-1 few
CASSAGVLGWEPQHF TGTGCCAGCAGTGCCGGCGTCCTGGGGTGGGAGCCCCAGCATTTT TRBJ1-5 NA TRBV2 NA
CASSLTGKAEAFF TGCGCCAGCAGCTTGACAGGGAAGGCTGAAGCTTTCTTT TRBJ1-1 NA TRBV5-1 NA
CATGGEVYQPQHF TGTGCCACGGGGGGGGAGGTGTATCAGCCCCAGCATTTT TRBJ1-5 NA TRBV2 once
CASSLDWAGGHSPLHF TGTGCCAGCAGCTTAGATTGGGCAGGGGGCCACTCACCCCTCCACTTT TRBJ1-6 TRBD1 TRBV7-8 NA
CASSQSGLAGGSYEQYF TGTGCCAGCAGCCAGAGCGGACTAGCGGGAGGTTCCTACGAGCAGTACTTC TRBJ2-7 TRBD2 TRBV4-2 NA
CASSESVAGLGNTQYF TGCGCCAGCAGTGAGTCGGTTGCGGGGTTGGGAAATACGCAGTATTTT TRBJ2-3 NA TRBV10-1 few
CASSRPGPLREEQYF TGCGCCAGCAGCCGACCGGGACCGCTTCGTGAGGAGCAGTACTTC TRBJ2-7 NA TRBV7-9 NA
CASRSLGGVNEQFF TGCGCCAGCAGGAGTCTGGGAGGTGTCAATGAGCAGTTCTTC TRBJ2-1 NA TRBV4-1 NA
CASSRLAGVQFF TGTGCCAGCAGCAGACTAGCGGGAGTTCAGTTCTTC TRBJ2-1 TRBD2 TRBV9 NA
CASSLGYGRASEKLFF TGTGCCAGCAGCTTAGGATATGGCAGGGCTTCTGAGAAACTGTTTTTT TRBJ1-4 NA TRBV7-9 few
CASSLGIGITGELFF TGTGCCAGCAGCTTAGGAATTGGAATTACCGGGGAGCTGTTTTTT TRBJ2-2 NA TRBV11-2 few
CAWHLAGGPETQYF TGTGCCTGGCATTTAGCGGGAGGGCCAGAGACCCAGTACTTC TRBJ2-5 TRBD2 TRBV30 NA